Listed here are 14 T cell receptor beta chains from one sample, sequenced in a study of T cells in Graves' hyperthyroidism and ophthalmopathy. TCR beta CDR3 regions were amplified from RNA transcripts. A first-round RT-PCR of the TCR CDR3 used the HTBI primer set. TCRdb re-called the multiplex PCR reads with MiXCR, one entry per CDR3 protein. The sample shows 300,000 to 400,000 distinct CDR3 sequences, around 15% of them seen only once. Specimen: blood. Source of these receptors: a woman in her twenties or thirties with Graves' ophthalmopathy.

The sample holds many counts of this clonotype. The chain joins TRBV20-1 to TRBJ2-1, with 14 bases identical to TRBD2. Germline V lookup: CDR1 DFQATT, CDR2 SNEGSKA (reference sequence). The CDR3 totals 16 residues. V dropped 2 bases and J dropped 7; count of bases not matched to a gene: 7. The CDR3 DNA sequence: TGCAGTGCTAGAACACTCGGGACTAGCGGGGGTAATGAGCAGTTCTTC. Its protein product is CSARTLGTSGGNEQFF.

This clonotype was detected ten times or more. This rearrangement joins TRBV28 to TRBJ1-5; possible D gene TRBD1, 6 bases. The CDR3 extends over 12 amino acids. Trimming removed 11 bases from V and 7 bases from J, with 15 bases in between. Germline values: CDR1 MDHEN, CDR2 SYDVKM. CDR3 in amino acids: CACRGGDQPQHF. The CDR3 DNA follows: TGTGCCTGTCGAGGGGGGGACCAGCCCCAGCATTTT.

This clonotype occurred many times. The chain joins TRBV5-1 to TRBJ1-6; D not resolved. Germline CDR1 reads SGHRS; CDR2 reads YFSETQ. The ends were cut back, 0 bases at V and 10 bases at J, with 14 bases in the middle. The CDR3 runs to 15 residues. CDR3 DNA sequence: TGCGCCAGCAGCTTGGATCCGGGTACGAGGTCACCCCTCCACTTT. It codes for CASSLDPGTRSPLHF.

In this sample, this clonotype turned up many times. This chain uses TRBV6-1 with TRBJ2-2; D remains unclear. Per the germline V gene, CDR1 is MNHNS and CDR2 is SASEGT. V lost 7 bases to trimming and J lost 7 bases, with 10 bases between them. This CDR3 spans 12 amino acids. DNA of the CDR3: TGTGCCAGCATAAGGGATATCGGGGAGCTGTTTTTT. Amino acids: CASIRDIGELFF.

This clonotype was observed at least ten times. The CDR3 sequence is CASKERGRSSYNEQFF. As DNA, the CDR3 is TGTGCCAGCAAGGAGCGGGGGAGGAGCTCCTACAATGAGCAGTTCTTC. V and J are TRBV2 and TRBJ2-1; TRBD2 matches at 8 bases. CDR1 is SNHLY, CDR2 FYNNEI, per germline. V was clipped by 7 bases and J by 0 bases; unmatched bases: 8. The CDR3 runs to 16 residues.

This clonotype was found many times. The chain links TRBV5-1 to TRBJ1-1, with D unclear. V lost 2 bases to trimming and J lost 4 bases, with 12 bases between them. CDR3 length: 14 amino acids. The germline CDR1 and CDR2 sequences are SGHRS and YFSETQ. CDR3 nucleotide sequence: TGCGCCAGCAGCTTAAATGTCCTTTCCACTGAAGCTTTCTTT. Amino acid sequence: CASSLNVLSTEAFF.

The rearrangement uses TRBV6-2 or TRBV6-3 and TRBJ2-3; D is unresolved. V lost 4 bases and J 2 bases, leaving 10 bases between the germline ends. CDR1 is MNHEY, CDR2 SVGEGT, per germline. This CDR3 spans 14 amino acids. This chain's CDR3 is CASSSWTYTDTQYF. In DNA, the CDR3 is TGTGCCAGCAGTTCGTGGACCTACACAGATACGCAGTATTTT.

On this clonotype itself: One end of the junction is discordant with germline, which a read error may explain. The J gene is TRBJ1-4, the V gene TRBV6-2 or TRBV6-3; 10 positions agree with TRBD1. Germline loops: CDR1 MNHEY, CDR2 SVGEGT. CDR3 length: 15 residues. The CDR3, as DNA: TGTGTCAGCAGAGCCCCCGGGACAGGGGTTGAAAAACTGTTTTTT. It translates to CVSRAPGTGVEKLFF.

A few counts support this clonotype. The chain carries TRBV20-1 and TRBJ2-1, with TRBD1 matching over 9 bases. The V segment lost 8 bases and the J segment 8 bases; nucleotides outside the gene matches: 13. This CDR3 has 14 residues. Germline-derived CDR1 and CDR2 are DFQATT and SNEGSKA (reference sequence). The CDR3 DNA reads TGCAGTTCGATCGACAGGGGGGGGTTGGATGAGCAGTTCTTC. Its protein product is CSSIDRGGLDEQFF.

This clonotype came up a few times. V is TRBV2 and J is TRBJ2-2, with TRBD2 matching 15 bases. Germline CDR1 is SNHLY and CDR2 is FYNNEI. This CDR3 contains 20 residues. Unmatched junction bases numbered 14, after V lost 8 bases and J lost 1 base. CDR3 protein: CASRESRPGLAGGNTGELFF. CDR3 nucleotides: TGTGCCAGCCGAGAAAGTAGACCGGGACTAGCGGGGGGGAACACCGGGGAGCTGTTTTTT.

This chain joins TRBV19 and TRBJ2-5, with D perhaps being TRBD1 or TRBD2 (6 bases each). V lost 3 bases to trimming and J lost 5 bases, with 16 bases between them. CDR1 and CDR2 (germline): LNHDA, SQIVND (reference sequence). The CDR3 has 15 residues. CDR3 bases: TGTGCCAGTAGTATTGCCGCGACAGGAGGGGAGACCCAGTACTTC. Translation gives CASSIAATGGETQYF.

In regard to this clonotype: A single base separates this from a much larger clone, so it may be a read error. This rearrangement joins TRBV9 to TRBJ1-2; D gene ambiguous. This CDR3 spans 14 amino acids. Germline V gives CDR1 SGDLS, CDR2 YYNGEE. In DNA, the CDR3 is TGTTCCAGCAGCGTAGCGGGCGGGCCGGATGGCTACACCTTC. Amino acid sequence: CSSSVAGGPDGYTF.

This clonotype was seen a few times. The gene calls are TRBV7-8 and TRBJ1-5, with D unclear. Trimming took off 2 bases at V and 3 bases at J, with 8 bases between the two ends. The CDR3 has 14 amino acids. Germline V CDR1 and CDR2: SGHVS, FQNEAQ. The CDR3 loop reads CASSLIGNNQPQHF. In DNA, the CDR3 is TGTGCCAGCAGCTTAATCGGGAACAATCAGCCCCAGCATTTT.

The V call is TRBV24-1, the J call TRBJ2-2; the D gene is possibly TRBD1 (5 bases). The CDR3 runs to 14 residues. V was shortened by 4 bases and J by 6 bases, with 11 bases between the two germline ends. Germline V lookup: CDR1 KGHDR, CDR2 SFDVKD. This CDR3 reads CATSEAQGSGELFF. The CDR3 region has the DNA TGTGCCACCAGTGAAGCTCAGGGCTCCGGGGAGCTGTTTTTT.